The 29 T cell receptor beta chains in this list originate from one sample, sequenced in a study of T cell clonality in common variable immunodeficiency. The method was immunoSEQ multiplex PCR; TCRdb's version includes in-frame clones alone and lacks a portion of them. The sample has roughly 57,000 clones, none seen only once. The specimen was peripheral blood mononuclear cells. These receptors were collected from a person aged 18 to 70 in good health.

This clone was seen ten or more times. The read comes to an end 3 residues before the CDR3 does, leaving the germline J gene to fill in the end. The chain has TRBV7-2 and TRBJ1-2, with D unclear. The CDR3 runs 14 residues. V was shortened by 4 bases and J by 4 bases, with 13 bases between the two germline ends. CDR1 and CDR2 from the germline V gene are SGHTA and FQGNSA. The CDR3 reads CASSYPVPAYGYTF. CDR3 DNA, as far as it was read: TGTGCCAGCAGCTATCCAGTGCCTGCCTATGGC.

This clone showed up many times. From the germline J gene comes the end of the CDR3, since the read stops 3 residues before it. This chain links TRBV30 with TRBJ1-3; D uncertain. The CDR3 has 15 amino acids. Germline loops: CDR1 GTSNPN, CDR2 SVGIG (reference sequence). V was cut by 1 base and J by 1 base, with 11 bases left in between. The CDR3 bases that were read are TGTGCCTGGAGTGCAAGCTCGAGTTCTGGAAACACC. Amino acids: CAWSASSSSGNT. The CDR3, in full, reads CAWSASSSSGNTIYF.

This clone appeared many times. CDR3 bases read: TGTGCCAGCAGCTTTGGGGACAGGGGTTCCTATGGC. Encoded protein: CASSFGDRGSYG. The whole CDR3 region reads CASSFGDRGSYGYTF. The chain uses TRBV7-9 and TRBJ1-2; TRBD1 matches at 10 bases. Read sequence stops 3 residues before the CDR3 end, and the germline J gene provides the missing end. CDR3 length: 15 residues. CDR1 and CDR2 (germline): SEHNR, FQNEAQ (reference sequence). The V gene end was trimmed by 3 bases and the J gene end by 4 bases; junction bases not matched to a gene: 5.

This clone was detected ten times or more. The CDR3 goes on 3 residues after the read ends, and that part is filled in from the germline J gene. V and J are TRBV28 and TRBJ2-4; 10 bases are a match to TRBD1. Germline V gives CDR1 MDHEN, CDR2 SYDVKM. J was trimmed by 9 bases and V by 5 bases; bases with no gene match: 13. The length of the CDR3 is 16 residues. The DNA read from the CDR3 is TGTGCCAGCAGTCTCCCGTCCGGGACAGGGGCGGCCATT. As protein: CASSLPSGTGAAI. The whole CDR3 reads CASSLPSGTGAAIQYF.

This clone has ten or more counts. The missing CDR3 end, 3 residues past where the read stops, is filled in from the germline J gene. The gene calls are TRBV19 and TRBJ2-3, with D perhaps TRBD2 (5 bases). Germline CDR1 is LNHDA and CDR2 is SQIVND (reference sequence). This CDR3 comprises 15 residues. Trimming left V 6 bases short and J 1 base short, with 14 bases between. The sequenced part of the CDR3 DNA is TGTGCCAGTAGATTCGGACTGGACCGCACAGATACG. Protein sequence: CASRFGLDRTDT. The CDR3 as a whole reads CASRFGLDRTDTQYF.

The sample holds many counts of this clone. With the read ending 3 residues before the CDR3 end, the germline J gene is used to fill in that end. The rearrangement uses TRBV19 and TRBJ1-2; weak D call: TRBD1 (5 bases). The CDR3 is 15 residues long. V was shortened by 5 bases and J by 4 bases, with 17 bases between the two germline ends. In germline, CDR1 is LNHDA, CDR2 SQIVND (reference sequence). CDR3 protein: CASSAPRTQPYGYTF. The DNA read from the CDR3 is TGTGCCAGTAGTGCCCCCCGGACACAGCCCTATGGC. Based on the CDR3 plus reference TRBV19 and TRBJ1-2, the full variable domain is DGGITQSPKYLFRKEGQNVTLSCEQNLNHDAMYWYRQDPGQGLRLIYYSQIVNDFQKGDIAEGYSVSREKKESFPLTVTSAQKNPTAFYLCASSAPRTQPYGYTFGSGTRLTVV.

This clone has a count of ten or more. The read terminates 3 residues ahead of where the CDR3 ends, so the germline J gene completes it. This chain connects TRBV11-2 to TRBJ2-3; D is undetermined. The germline CDR1 and CDR2 sequences are SGHAT and FQNNGV. V lost 2 bases, J lost 3 bases, and 9 bases lay in between. The CDR3 is 14 amino acids. CDR3 residues: CASSLSKGTDTQYF. The part of the CDR3 DNA that was read is TGTGCCAGCAGCTTAAGTAAAGGGACAGATACG.

In its sample, this clone was seen many times. The CDR3 is CASSLQGARAEAFF. CDR3 DNA (partial): TGCGCCAGCAGCTTGCAGGGGGCACGCGCTGAA. The chain carries TRBV5-1 and TRBJ1-1, with 8 bases aligning to TRBD1. The CDR3 end lies 3 residues beyond the end of the read and is filled in from the germline J gene. This CDR3 has 14 amino acids. Trimming removed 1 base from V and 6 bases from J; junction bases left unmatched: 5. The germline V gene has CDR1 SGHRS and CDR2 YFSETQ.

This clone was recorded many times. The read halts 3 residues ahead of the CDR3 end, with the missing end drawn from the germline J gene. The rearrangement uses TRBV19 and TRBJ2-2; the match to TRBD1 covers 7 bases. The CDR3 loop spans 15 amino acids. J lost 5 bases, V lost 3 bases, and 6 bases had no gene match. Germline V gene lookup returns CDR1 LNHDA and CDR2 SQIVND (reference sequence). The CDR3 bases that were read are TGTGCCAGTAGTATCCTAGACAGGGAGACCGGGGAG. This codes for CASSILDRETGE. In full, the CDR3 reads CASSILDRETGELFF.

Many counts were recorded for this clone. Sequencing ends 3 residues short of the CDR3 end; the germline J gene provides the rest. The J gene is TRBJ1-6, the V gene TRBV7-9; no clear D gene. The V gene lost 4 bases and the J gene lost 12 bases, with 13 bases spanning the gap. The germline gives CDR1 SEHNR, CDR2 FQNEAQ (reference sequence). CDR3 length: 13 residues. This CDR3 is CASSSDGVLPLHF. The sequenced part of the CDR3 DNA is TGTGCCAGCAGCTCGGACGGGGTTTTACCC.

This clone was recorded at least ten times. CDR3 loop: CASSPGVNTGELFF. CDR3 bases read: TGCGCCAGCAGCCCAGGAGTGAACACCGGGGAG. The J gene is TRBJ2-2, the V gene TRBV5-1; no definite D call. The CDR3 end lies 3 residues beyond the end of the read and is filled in from the germline J gene. The CDR3 consists of 14 residues. The germline V gene encodes CDR1 SGHRS and CDR2 YFSETQ. Trimming removed 4 bases at V and 1 base at J, with 8 bases between. Looking up the rest from reference TRBV5-1 and TRBJ2-2 gives the full variable domain: KAGVTQTPRYLIKTRGQQVTLSCSPISGHRSVSWYQQTPGQGLQFLFEYFSETQRNKGNFPGRFSGRQFSNSRSEMNVSTLELGDSALYLCASSPGVNTGELFFGEGSRLTVL.

This clone has a count of ten or more. The sequenced part of the CDR3 DNA is TGTGCCTGGAGATTAGGAGGGGGCGAAAAG. This gives the protein CAWRLGGGEK. The CDR3 reads in full as CAWRLGGGEKLFF. The V call is TRBV30, the J call TRBJ2-2; D possibly corresponds to TRBD1 (7 bases). The sequence runs out 3 residues before the end of the CDR3; the remainder is reconstructed from the germline J gene. Germline V gene sequence: CDR1 GTSNPN, CDR2 SVGIG (reference sequence). The CDR3 consists of 13 residues.

This clone was detected ten times or more. The CDR3 end lies 3 residues beyond the end of the read and is filled in from the germline J gene. This chain links TRBV6-2 or TRBV6-3 with TRBJ2-7; 9 bases fit TRBD2. This CDR3 has 15 residues. CDR1 is MNHEY, CDR2 SVGEGT, per germline. V shed 6 bases, J shed 4 bases, and the junction held 10 bases outside the gene matches. CDR3 DNA, as far as it was read: TGTGCCAGCAGCGGTCTCGGGACTAGCTTGTACGAG. Amino acid sequence: CASSGLGTSLYE. The whole CDR3 sequence is CASSGLGTSLYEQYF.

This clone was observed at least ten times. The DNA ends 3 residues before the CDR3 does, and the rest of the CDR3 is filled in from the germline J gene. The genes are TRBV13 and TRBJ1-2; D is perhaps TRBD1 (5 bases). The germline V gene encodes CDR1 PRHDT and CDR2 FYEKMQ (reference sequence). The CDR3 contains 15 residues. V was shortened by 1 base and J by 2 bases, with 11 bases between the two germline ends. The CDR3 bases that were read are TGTGCCAGCAGCTTAGAAGGGGATGGCAACTATGGC. Encoded protein: CASSLEGDGNYG. The entire CDR3 is CASSLEGDGNYGYTF.

Concerning this clone: From the germline J gene comes the end of the CDR3, since the read stops 3 residues before it. The chain employs TRBV7-9 and TRBJ1-1, with a tentative D call TRBD1 (5 bases). This CDR3 has 12 amino acids. Germline CDR1 is SEHNR and CDR2 is FQNEAQ (reference sequence). The part of the CDR3 DNA that was read is TGTGCCAGCAGCTTAGAGGAGGAGGGG. Translated: CASSLEEEG. The whole CDR3 protein is CASSLEEEGAFF.

This clone was observed at least ten times. The CDR3 end falls 3 residues outside the read, so it is completed with the germline J gene. The chain has TRBV19 and TRBJ2-1; 14 bases map to TRBD2. V lost 5 bases to trimming and J lost 4 bases; unmatched junction nucleotides: 13. Germline CDR1 is LNHDA and CDR2 is SQIVND (reference sequence). The CDR3 is made up of 19 amino acids. CDR3 sequence: CASSPGTSGSSTKYNEQFF. The CDR3 bases that were read are TGTGCCAGTAGTCCTGGGACTAGCGGGAGTTCTACTAAATACAATGAG. The entire variable domain, with the rest obtained from reference TRBV19 and TRBJ2-1, is as follows: DGGITQSPKYLFRKEGQNVTLSCEQNLNHDAMYWYRQDPGQGLRLIYYSQIVNDFQKGDIAEGYSVSREKKESFPLTVTSAQKNPTAFYLCASSPGTSGSSTKYNEQFFGPGTRLTVL.

This clone was observed many times. The sequenced fragment ends 3 residues before the CDR3 boundary, so the rest is inferred from the germline J gene. In the same sample, other DNA sequences code for this CDR3. The chain recombines TRBV4-2 with TRBJ2-6; D unresolved. CDR3 length equals 17 residues. In germline, CDR1 is LGHNA, CDR2 YNFKEQ. Between the trimmed V and J ends, which lost 2 bases and 4 bases, there was a span of 15 bases. CDR3 residues: CASSQLFSGSGANVLTF. The DNA read from the CDR3 is TGTGCCAGCAGCCAATTGTTCTCCGGTTCCGGGGCCAACGTC.

The sample holds many counts of this clone. Read data end 3 residues before the CDR3 end; the end is taken from the germline J gene. The chain uses TRBV29-1 and TRBJ2-7; a weak D match, TRBD1 (7 bases). Germline assignment: CDR1 SQVTM and CDR2 ANQGSEA. The CDR3 has 15 amino acids. Trimming shortened V by 5 bases and J by 0 bases, and 17 bases separated the two germline ends. Partial CDR3 DNA: TGCAGCGTTCGAGGGGGCGCGGGACTCTCCTACGAG. Its translation is CSVRGGAGLSYE. The full-length CDR3 reads as CSVRGGAGLSYEQYF.

This clone was picked up many times. The CDR3 end lies 3 residues beyond the end of the read and is filled in from the germline J gene. The chain uses TRBV6-1 and TRBJ1-6, with D possibly TRBD1 on 5 matching bases. CDR1 and CDR2 from the germline V gene are MNHNS and SASEGT. The CDR3 runs 16 residues. Deletions cut 4 bases from V and 5 bases from J, with 15 bases between. The part of the CDR3 DNA that was read is TGTGCCAGCAGTGCCCGAAACAGGCTGAATAATTCACCC. Protein product: CASSARNRLNNSP. The full CDR3 reads CASSARNRLNNSPLHF.

This clone was found many times. The read terminates 3 residues before the CDR3 end, so the remaining end is supplied by the germline J gene. The gene calls are TRBV19 and TRBJ1-1, with TRBD1 identical over 8 bases. Per the germline V gene, CDR1 is LNHDA and CDR2 is SQIVND (reference sequence). V dropped 8 bases and J dropped 1; count of bases not matched to a gene: 6. The CDR3 is 14 residues long. CDR3 sequence reads: CASFAGTGNTEAFF. Incomplete CDR3 DNA: TGTGCCAGTTTCGCCGGGACAGGGAACACTGAA.

This clone was seen many times. The read is 3 residues too short to cover the CDR3 end, so that end is filled in from the germline J gene. The gene calls are TRBV12-3 or TRBV12-4 and TRBJ2-1, with D possibly matching TRBD2 (6 bases). CDR3 length equals 14 residues. The ends were cut back, 6 bases at V and 8 bases at J, with 17 bases in the middle. The CDR3: CASSTGPWRDEQFF. The CDR3 DNA, read in part, is TGTGCCAGCAGCACTGGTCCCTGGAGGGATGAG.

The sample holds many counts of this clone. The CDR3 protein is CASSTPRGLNTEAFF. The part of the CDR3 DNA that was read is TGTGCCAGCAGCACCCCGCGGGGATTGAACACTGAA. This sequence joins TRBV7-9 and TRBJ1-1, with unresolved D. The missing CDR3 end, 3 residues past where the read stops, is filled in from the germline J gene. With 5 bases removed from V and 0 bases from J, the gap between germline ends came to 13 bases. Germline values: CDR1 SEHNR, CDR2 FQNEAQ (reference sequence). CDR3 length: 15 residues.

This clone was counted many times. The read ends 3 residues early relative to the CDR3; the germline J gene fills the gap. This chain links TRBV27 with TRBJ1-6; 10 bases fit TRBD1. The germline V gene has CDR1 MNHEY and CDR2 SMNVEV (reference sequence). V was clipped by 3 bases and J by 10 bases; unmatched bases: 3. The CDR3 is 14 residues long. The CDR3 loop is CASSLDRGKSPLHF. The DNA read from the CDR3 is TGTGCCAGCAGTTTGGACAGGGGGAAGTCACCC.

This clone was picked up a small number of times. A junction end diverges from the germline sequence, so it may reflect a read error. Sequencing ends 3 residues short of the CDR3 end; the germline J gene provides the rest. The V and J genes are TRBV7-9 and TRBJ2-3, with a possible D match to TRBD1 (7 bases). The CDR3 covers 14 residues. Germline V CDR1 and CDR2: SEHNR, FQNEAQ (reference sequence). The covered CDR3 bases are TGTTCCAGCAGCCTACAGGGGACTTGGGAGACG. Its translation is CSSSLQGTWET. In full, the CDR3 reads CSSSLQGTWETQYF. Filled out from reference TRBV7-9 and TRBJ2-3, the complete variable domain reads DTGVSQNPRHKITKRGQNVTFRCDPISEHNRLYWYRQTLGQGPEFLTYFQNEAQLEKSRLLSDRFSAERPKGSFSTLEIQRTEQGDSAMYLCSSSLQGTWETQYFGPGTRLTVL.

This clone was detected many times. The CDR3 bases that were read are TGCAGTGCCCGGGGGGGGCATCCAGATACG. It codes for CSARGGHPDT. The entire CDR3 protein is CSARGGHPDTQYF. This rearrangement joins TRBV20-1 to TRBJ2-3; 8 bases agree with TRBD2. The read stops 3 residues short of the end of the CDR3; the missing end is completed from the germline J gene. The CDR3 totals 13 residues. V was pared by 6 bases and J by 4 bases, with 6 bases of the junction left unmatched. Germline V gene sequence: CDR1 DFQATT, CDR2 SNEGSKA (reference sequence).

This clone was seen repeatedly, ten times or more. From the germline J gene comes the end of the CDR3, since the read stops 3 residues before it. The rearrangement uses TRBV18 and TRBJ2-5; 10 bases are a match to TRBD2. Germline CDR1 is KGHSH and CDR2 is LQKENI. The trim removed 6 bases at V and 5 bases at J, leaving 6 bases unmatched. This CDR3 is 14 amino acids long. The CDR3 DNA, read in part, is TGTGCCAGCTCGCCTAGCGGGAGAATGGAGACC. This encodes CASSPSGRMET. The CDR3 in its entirety is CASSPSGRMETQYF.

This clone appeared many times. The CDR3 end lies 3 residues beyond the end of the read and is filled in from the germline J gene. The V and J genes are TRBV5-4 and TRBJ1-1; D perhaps matches TRBD1 (5 bases). The germline V and J ends were trimmed by 9 bases and 1 base, with 13 bases remaining between them. The CDR3 is made up of 13 amino acids. Germline values: CDR1 SGHNT, CDR2 YYREEE (reference sequence). CDR3 protein: CATRDFENTEAFF. The CDR3 bases that were read are TGTGCCACCAGGGACTTTGAGAACACTGAA.

This clone occurred a few times. Coverage ceases 3 residues before the CDR3 finishes, and the germline J gene fills in the end. The rearrangement joins TRBV7-2 to TRBJ2-2; no definite D call. From germline, CDR1 is SGHTA and CDR2 FQGNSA. CDR3 size: 14 residues. This chain's CDR3 is CASSDGSPVGKLFF. CDR3 bases read: TGTGCCAGCAGCGACGGGTCCCCCGTTGGAAAG. The full variable domain, rest sourced from reference TRBV7-2 and TRBJ2-2, is GAGVSQSPSNKVTEKGKDVELRCDPISGHTALYWYRQSLGQGLEFLIYFQGNSAPDKSGLPSDRFSAERTGGSVSTLTIQRTQQEDSAVYLCASSDGSPVGKLFFGEGSRLTVL.

This clone was recorded many times. The CDR3 goes on 3 residues after the read ends, and that part is filled in from the germline J gene. The J gene is TRBJ1-4, the V gene TRBV28, with TRBD1 identical over 7 bases. Unmatched junction bases numbered 11, after V lost 8 bases and J lost 8 bases. CDR1 MDHEN and CDR2 SYDVKM come from the germline V gene. The CDR3 loop spans 14 amino acids. CDR3 residues: CASHSTGSGEKLFF. The part of the CDR3 DNA that was read is TGTGCCAGCCATTCGACAGGGTCGGGAGAAAAA.